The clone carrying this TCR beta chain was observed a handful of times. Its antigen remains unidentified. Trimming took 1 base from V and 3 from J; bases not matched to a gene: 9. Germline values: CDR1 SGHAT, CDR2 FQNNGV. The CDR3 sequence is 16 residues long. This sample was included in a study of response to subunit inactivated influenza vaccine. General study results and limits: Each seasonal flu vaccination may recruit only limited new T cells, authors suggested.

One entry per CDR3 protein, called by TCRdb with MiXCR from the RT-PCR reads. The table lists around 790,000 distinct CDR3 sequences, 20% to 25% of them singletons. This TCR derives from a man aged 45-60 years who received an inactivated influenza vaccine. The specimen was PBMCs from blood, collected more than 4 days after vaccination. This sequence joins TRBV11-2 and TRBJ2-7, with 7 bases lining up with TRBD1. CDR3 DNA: TGTGCCAGCAGCTTAGGGTCCTGGGGACAGAGCTACGAGCAGTACTTC. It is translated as CASSLGSWGQSYEQYF.